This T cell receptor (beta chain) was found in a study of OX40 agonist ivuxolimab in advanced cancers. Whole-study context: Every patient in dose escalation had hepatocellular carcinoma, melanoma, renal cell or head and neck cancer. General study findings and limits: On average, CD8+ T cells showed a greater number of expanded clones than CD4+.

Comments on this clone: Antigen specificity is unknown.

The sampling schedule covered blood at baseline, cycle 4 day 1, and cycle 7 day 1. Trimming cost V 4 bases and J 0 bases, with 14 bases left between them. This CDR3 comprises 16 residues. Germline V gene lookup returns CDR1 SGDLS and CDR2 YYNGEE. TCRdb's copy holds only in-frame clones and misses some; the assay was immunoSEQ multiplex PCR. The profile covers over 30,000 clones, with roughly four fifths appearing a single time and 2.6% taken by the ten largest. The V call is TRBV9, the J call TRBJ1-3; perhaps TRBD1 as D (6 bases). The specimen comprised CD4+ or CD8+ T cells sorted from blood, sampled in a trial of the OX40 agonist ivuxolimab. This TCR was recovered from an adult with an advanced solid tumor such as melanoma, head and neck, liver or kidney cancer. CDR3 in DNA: TGTGCCAGCAGCATCTCCAGGGGCCTCTCTGGAAACACCATATATTTT. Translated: CASSISRGLSGNTIYF.